This entry lists 30 T cell receptor beta chains sequenced from one sample in a study of neoadjuvant anti-PD-1 for oral cavity cancer. Sequenced by immunoSEQ multiplex PCR; TCRdb stores in-frame clones only, minus some. The repertoire holds more than 10,000 clones, with 60% to 80% as singletons. Described time point: after neoadjuvant nivolumab, at surgical resection. The sample in question was PBMCs, obtained after nivolumab (anti-PD-1) treatment. These receptors were taken from a person aged 35 to 85 with oral cavity squamous cell carcinoma.

The V call is TRBV2, the J call TRBJ2-1, with 9 nucleotides matching TRBD1. The germline V gene has CDR1 SNHLY and CDR2 FYNNEI. The V gene end was trimmed by 6 bases and the J gene end by 5 bases; junction bases not matched to a gene: 5. The CDR3 runs 14 residues. The CDR3 region has the DNA TGTGCCAGCAGAGGACAGGGGCTTAACAATGAGCAGTTCTTC. It specifies CASRGQGLNNEQFF.

This clone was seen a handful of times. This sequence joins TRBV19 and TRBJ1-5, with D unclear. Trimming shortened V by 8 bases and J by 9 bases, and 8 bases separated the two germline ends. CDR1 and CDR2 from the germline V gene are LNHDA and SQIVND (reference sequence). The CDR3 loop spans 10 amino acids. The CDR3 spells CASGMVPQHF. Written as DNA, the CDR3 is TGTGCCAGTGGGATGGTGCCCCAGCATTTT.

This chain links TRBV27 with TRBJ2-5, with 10 positions matching TRBD2. J lost 0 bases, V lost 5 bases, and 12 bases had no gene match. The V gene's germline CDR1 is MNHEY and CDR2 SMNVEV (reference sequence). The CDR3 loop spans 18 amino acids. This CDR3 is CASSPPSQLAGYQETQYF. The CDR3 DNA reads TGTGCCAGCAGTCCCCCCTCCCAACTAGCGGGGTACCAAGAGACCCAGTACTTC.

The chain couples TRBV28 to TRBJ1-2; no definite D call. Per germline, CDR1 MDHEN and CDR2 SYDVKM. V was clipped by 7 bases and J by 4 bases, with 16 bases between them. The CDR3 loop spans 14 amino acids. CDR3 residues: CASISTTLSYGYTF. The CDR3 nucleotides read TGTGCCAGCATATCTACTACATTATCCTATGGCTACACCTTC.

This chain uses TRBV7-9 with TRBJ2-1; TRBD2 matches at 10 bases. The CDR3 length is 16 residues. Trimming cost V 5 bases and J 7 bases; bases outside gene matches: 11. Germline CDR1 is SEHNR and CDR2 is FQNEAQ (reference sequence). The CDR3: CASSIPSGRAPNEQFF. The CDR3 nucleotides are TGTGCCAGCAGCATCCCCAGCGGGAGGGCCCCTAATGAGCAGTTCTTC.

The V and J genes are TRBV6-1 and TRBJ2-3; 10 nucleotides match TRBD2. Germline values: CDR1 MNHNS, CDR2 SASEGT. The CDR3 loop spans 14 amino acids. J gave up 6 bases and V 5 bases, and 5 bases lay outside the gene matches. The DNA for the CDR3 is TGTGCCAGCAGTACAGCGGGAGGGCCTGATACGCAGTATTTT. Its protein is CASSTAGGPDTQYF.

This clone was detected a few times. V usage is TRBV6-5 and J usage is TRBJ1-1; no definite D call. CDR1 is MNHEY and CDR2 is SVGAGI in the germline V gene. V was shortened by 3 bases and J by 0 bases, with 8 bases between the two germline ends. The CDR3 totals 14 residues. CDR3 in DNA: TGTGCCAGCAGTTATGACCCGATGAACACTGAAGCTTTCTTT. The encoded protein is CASSYDPMNTEAFF.

The chain's CDR3 is CASSFISTDTQYF. As DNA, the CDR3 is TGTGCCAGCAGCTTTATTTCCACAGATACGCAGTATTTT. This chain connects TRBV5-4 to TRBJ2-3; D is unresolved. Trimming shortened V by 2 bases and J by 2 bases, and 6 bases separated the two germline ends. The CDR3 loop spans 13 amino acids. The germline gives CDR1 SGHNT, CDR2 YYREEE (reference sequence).

V and J are TRBV10-3 and TRBJ1-5; D call uncertain. CDR3 length equals 13 residues. V was pared by 2 bases and J by 1 base, with 3 bases between. From germline, CDR1 is ENHRY and CDR2 SYGVKD. The CDR3 region has the DNA TGTGCCATCAGTGAGGGCAGCAATCAGCCCCAGCATTTT. Encoded protein: CAISEGSNQPQHF.

The gene calls are TRBV19 and TRBJ1-5; D unresolved. Germline values: CDR1 LNHDA, CDR2 SQIVND (reference sequence). The CDR3 is made up of 15 amino acids. V lost 5 bases, J lost 0 bases, and 11 bases lay in between. The DNA of the CDR3 is TGTGCCAGTAGTGTGGCCAGTCTTAGCAATCAGCCCCAGCATTTT. Translated: CASSVASLSNQPQHF.

The V gene is TRBV5-6, the J gene TRBJ2-7, with D tentatively TRBD2 (6 bases). This CDR3 has 17 residues. Germline V gene lookup returns CDR1 SGHDT and CDR2 YYEEEE. V was shortened by 1 base and J by 0 bases, with 17 bases between the two germline ends. The DNA for the CDR3 is TGTGCCAGCAGCTTGTTACAGAAAGCGGGTGACTCCTACGAGCAGTACTTC. This encodes CASSLLQKAGDSYEQYF.

V usage is TRBV6-5 and J usage is TRBJ2-3, with 7 bases identical to TRBD2. The germline gives CDR1 MNHEY, CDR2 SVGAGI. Trimming at V came to 10 bases and at J to 5 bases, leaving 15 bases not matched to a gene. This CDR3 has 15 amino acids. Written as DNA, the CDR3 is TGTGCCACCTCGGTCGGTGGGAGGGCCCTAGATACGCAGTATTTT. Encoded protein: CATSVGGRALDTQYF.

The V and J genes are TRBV4-1 and TRBJ2-4; the D gene is possibly TRBD2 (7 bases). The CDR3 length is 22 residues. The germline CDR1 and CDR2 sequences are MGHRA and YSYEKL. Between the trimmed V and J ends, which lost 0 bases and 0 bases, there was a span of 27 bases. The chain's CDR3 is CASSQEGGGARTYFLAKNIQYF. CDR3 nucleotides: TGCGCCAGCAGCCAAGAGGGTGGGGGGGCACGCACCTACTTCCTAGCCAAAAACATTCAGTACTTC.

The chain joins TRBV11-2 to TRBJ2-1, with 9 bases identical to TRBD1. The length of the CDR3 is 15 residues. CDR1 is SGHAT and CDR2 is FQNNGV in the germline V gene. The ends lost 4 bases at V and 2 bases at J; junction bases unmatched: 3. CDR3 protein: CASSYGQGTYNEQFF. CDR3 coding DNA: TGTGCCAGCAGCTACGGACAGGGGACCTACAATGAGCAGTTCTTC. Based on the CDR3 plus reference TRBV11-2 and TRBJ2-1, the full variable domain is EAGVAQSPRYKIIEKRQSVAFWCNPISGHATLYWYQQILGQGPKLLIQFQNNGVVDDSQLPKDRFSAERLKGVDSTLKIQPAKLEDSAVYLCASSYGQGTYNEQFFGPGTRLTVL.

This chain connects TRBV2 to TRBJ2-2, with D possibly matching TRBD2 (6 bases). This CDR3 region has 16 residues. Trimming removed 5 bases from V and 2 bases from J, with 15 bases in between. Germline V gene lookup returns CDR1 SNHLY and CDR2 FYNNEI. CDR3 bases: TGTGCCAGCAGTCCCGTAGGCGGGGCCAACACCGGGGAGCTGTTTTTT. Translating it yields CASSPVGGANTGELFF.

This sequence joins TRBV7-6 and TRBJ2-1, with D tentatively TRBD1 (5 bases). Trimming cost V 5 bases and J 7 bases, with 9 bases left between them. There are 12 residues in the CDR3. Germline lookup yields CDR1 SGHVS and CDR2 FNYEAQ. This CDR3 is CASSLRVNEQFF. The CDR3 nucleotides read TGTGCCAGCAGCCTCAGGGTGAATGAGCAGTTCTTC.

This clone was recorded a few times. The CDR3 loop is CASSKSGNLETQYF. For the CDR3, the DNA is TGTGCCAGTAGTAAGTCCGGGAATCTGGAGACCCAGTACTTC. The V call is TRBV19, the J call TRBJ2-5; TRBD2 is a possible D gene (5 bases). V shed 4 bases and J shed 5 bases, with 14 bases lying between them. Germline-derived CDR1 and CDR2 are LNHDA and SQIVND (reference sequence). This CDR3 spans 14 amino acids.

The chain couples TRBV27 to TRBJ2-2; tentative D call: TRBD1 (7 bases). Trimming left V 6 bases short and J 6 bases short, with 14 bases between. The length of the CDR3 is 14 residues. Germline assignment: CDR1 MNHEY and CDR2 SMNVEV (reference sequence). CDR3 amino acids: CASRPGQRAGELFF. The CDR3 nucleotides read TGTGCCAGCAGGCCGGGACAGCGGGCCGGGGAGCTGTTTTTT.

This clone is a singleton in its sample. The chain employs TRBV9 and TRBJ2-6; D remains ambiguous. The germline V gene encodes CDR1 SGDLS and CDR2 YYNGEE. V lost 7 bases and J lost 1, with 6 bases in between. There are 13 residues in the CDR3. The CDR3 DNA is TGTGCCAGCTCCGCTTCTGGGGCCAACGTCCTGACTTTC. Translated: CASSASGANVLTF.

This clone is a singleton in its sample. The chain joins TRBV6-5 to TRBJ2-2, with 7 bases fitting TRBD1. The CDR3 length is 15 residues. Germline CDR1 MNHEY, CDR2 SVGAGI. The J segment lost 4 bases and the V segment lost 2 bases, leaving 4 bases of the junction unmatched. In DNA form, the CDR3 reads TGTGCCAGCAGTTACGAACAGGGGAGCACCGGGGAGCTGTTTTTT. Translated: CASSYEQGSTGELFF.

The CDR3 protein is CASSIRQGSLNEQFF. The CDR3, as DNA: TGTGCCAGCAGTATCCGACAGGGCTCCCTCAATGAGCAGTTCTTC. V usage is TRBV6-1 and J usage is TRBJ2-1; TRBD1 aligns across 7 bases. Germline CDR1 is MNHNS and CDR2 is SASEGT. After removal of 5 bases from V and 6 bases from J, the junction contained 10 bases not matched to a gene. The CDR3 has 15 amino acids.

The DNA of the CDR3 is TGTGCCAGCAGGGACGGGGGGGCGACTGAAGCTTTCTTT. Translation: CASRDGGATEAFF. The chain is built from TRBV6-6 and TRBJ1-1; a weak D match, TRBD1 (6 bases). The CDR3 is 13 residues long. Between the trimmed V and J ends, which lost 6 bases and 5 bases, there was a span of 13 bases. Per the germline V gene, CDR1 is MNHNY and CDR2 is SVGAGI (reference sequence).

The sample holds a few counts of this clone. The V call is TRBV7-9, the J call TRBJ1-5, with 7 bases lining up with TRBD1. After removal of 1 base from V and 5 bases from J, the junction contained 2 bases not matched to a gene. The CDR3 has 14 amino acids. Germline CDR1 is SEHNR and CDR2 is FQNEAQ (reference sequence). CDR3 residues: CASSLGQGDQPQHF. DNA for the CDR3: TGTGCCAGCAGCTTAGGACAGGGAGATCAGCCCCAGCATTTT.

This sequence joins TRBV5-6 and TRBJ1-5; D uncertain. The CDR3 is made up of 12 amino acids. V was shortened by 0 bases and J by 5 bases, with 3 bases between the two germline ends. Germline V gene sequence: CDR1 SGHDT, CDR2 YYEEEE. The CDR3 here is CASSLADQPQHF. The DNA of the CDR3 is TGTGCCAGCAGCTTGGCGGATCAGCCCCAGCATTTT.

The chain has TRBV2 and TRBJ2-7; D possibly corresponds to TRBD2 (6 bases). V lost 0 bases and J 5 bases, leaving 11 bases between the germline ends. Germline CDR1 is SNHLY and CDR2 is FYNNEI. The CDR3 has 14 residues. CDR3 loop: CASSEAPLAHEQYF. The CDR3 nucleotides read TGTGCCAGCAGTGAAGCGCCCCTAGCGCACGAGCAGTACTTC. Together with reference TRBV2 and TRBJ2-7, the CDR3 gives the full variable domain: EPEVTQTPSHQVTQMGQEVILRCVPISNHLYFYWYRQILGQKVEFLVSFYNNEISEKSEIFDDQFSVERPDGSNFTLKIRSTKLEDSAMYFCASSEAPLAHEQYFGPGTRLTVT.

The V call is TRBV25-1, the J call TRBJ2-3; D is unresolved. Germline CDR1 is MGHDK and CDR2 is SYGVNS. V lost 6 bases and J lost 5, with 15 bases in between. The CDR3 extends over 14 amino acids. As DNA, the CDR3 is TGTGCCAGCAGCCCCCCCCGGAAAGGAGATACGCAGTATTTT. This encodes CASSPPRKGDTQYF.

This clone turned up a few times. This chain uses TRBV19 with TRBJ2-6; no clear D. CDR1 LNHDA and CDR2 SQIVND come from the germline V gene (reference sequence). Trimming cost V 8 bases and J 0 bases, with 5 bases left between them. This CDR3 contains 13 residues. CDR3 protein: CASEVSGANVLTF. The CDR3 region has the DNA TGTGCCAGTGAAGTCTCTGGGGCCAACGTCCTGACTTTC.

The J gene is TRBJ1-5, the V gene TRBV6-5; no definite D call. CDR1 and CDR2 (germline): MNHEY, SVGAGI. The V gene lost 4 bases and the J gene lost 0 bases, with 4 bases spanning the gap. The CDR3 covers 13 residues. The CDR3 here is CASSSASNQPQHF. In DNA, the CDR3 is TGTGCCAGCAGTTCAGCTAGCAATCAGCCCCAGCATTTT.

The rearrangement links TRBV18 to TRBJ2-7, with D possibly matching TRBD1 (6 bases). Trimming removed 3 bases from V and 0 bases from J, with 18 bases in between. CDR3 length equals 17 residues. Germline CDR1 and CDR2: KGHSH and LQKENI. The CDR3 DNA is TGTGCCAGCTCACCTCGATTACTGACAGGAGACTCCTACGAGCAGTACTTC. It codes for CASSPRLLTGDSYEQYF.

The chain is built from TRBV2 and TRBJ1-2, with D uncertain. The V gene lost 0 bases and the J gene lost 10 bases, with 9 bases spanning the gap. Germline V CDR1 and CDR2: SNHLY, FYNNEI. The CDR3 totals 12 residues. CDR3 loop: CASSEATDFYTF. CDR3 nucleotides: TGTGCCAGCAGTGAAGCTACCGATTTCTACACCTTC.